Sequencing of this T cell receptor (beta chain) was carried out in a study of beta chain features in type 1 diabetes. Findings of the study overall: There was a moderate but significant shortening of TCRB CDR3s in all four CD4+ subsets of Type 1 diabetes patients.

Germline CDR1 is SGHNT and CDR2 is YYREEE (reference sequence). V was clipped by 0 bases and J by 5 bases; unmatched bases: 4. This CDR3 has 14 residues. Sequencing targeted expressed TCRB transcripts, as all isolated RNA had been reverse transcribed. Produced via immunoSEQ multiplex PCR; TCRdb's table is partial and in-frame only. Altogether more than 300,000 clones are present, around a tenth being singletons, with the ten largest covering about 0.63%. Regarding this clone: What it binds is not known.

The receptor comes from a man younger than 45 with type 1 diabetes. The source material was central memory CD4+ T cells from blood. This chain connects TRBV5-4 to TRBJ2-5; 7 nucleotides agree with TRBD2. CDR3 residues: CASSLVASGETQYF. In DNA, the CDR3 is TGTGCCAGCAGCTTGGTGGCTAGCGGCGAGACCCAGTACTTC.